This T cell receptor (beta chain) was sequenced for a study of cytomegalovirus exposure and HLA in healthy donors. Study results and caveats: Later on, a genetic analysis was performed. It linked a missense variant in DCLRE1C with V- and J-gene trimming of TCR beta. Reportedly, fewer N-insertions than the approximately 700-donor mean appeared in an Asian-associated ancestry cluster in a later analysis. Among TCR beta chains of equal frequency, HLA-associated ones were more clonally expanded in a later analysis.

Concerning this clone: Its matching antigen is unknown.

A multiplex PCR was run with 60 Vbeta primers and 13 Jbeta primers. Generated by immunoSEQ multiplex PCR, the TCRdb table keeps only in-frame clones and is missing some. This table holds over 150,000 clones, 80% to 85% found once. The receptor comes from a boy younger than 10 in good health and CMV-seronegative. Sequenced sample: PBMCs.

CDR3 sequence (DNA): TGTGCCACCTTAGCGGGAGACTACAATGAGCAGTTCTTC. Its protein product is CATLAGDYNEQFF. V gene TRBV10-3 combines with J gene TRBJ2-1, with TRBD2 matching 9 bases. V shed 10 bases, J shed 3 bases, and the junction held 4 bases outside the gene matches. CDR1 is ENHRY and CDR2 is SYGVKD in the germline V gene. There are 13 residues in the CDR3.